A single sample gave rise to the 20 T cell receptor beta chains below, sequenced in a study of T-cell memory formation after mild COVID-19. One entry per CDR3 protein, called by TCRdb with MiXCR from the 5' RACE reads. The sample records 550,000 to 650,000 distinct CDR3 sequences, roughly a sixth being singletons. The sequenced sample was PBMCs or a T cell subset sorted from them (not recorded which). All receptors come from an adult woman who had mild COVID-19 (a few samples of this study predate the infection). Cell type and time point are not known.

The V call is TRBV4-3, the J call TRBJ1-2; D is uncertain. This CDR3 has 15 amino acids. V was cut by 0 bases and J by 1 base, with 9 bases left in between. Germline V CDR1 and CDR2: LGHNA, YSLEER. CDR3 in DNA: TGCGCCAGCAGCCAAGAACCGTCGAATAACTATGGCTACACCTTC. The encoded protein is CASSQEPSNNYGYTF.

This rearrangement joins TRBV7-9 to TRBJ1-1; TRBD1 matches 7 bases. Germline lookup yields CDR1 SEHNR and CDR2 FQNEAQ (reference sequence). V lost 3 bases to trimming and J lost 1 base; unmatched junction nucleotides: 14. This CDR3 spans 18 amino acids. The CDR3, as DNA: TGTGCCAGCAGCTTTACGGGTGTTACAGGGGCCTCGAACACTGAAGCTTTCTTT. Translating it yields CASSFTGVTGASNTEAFF.

This chain uses TRBV5-1 with TRBJ2-1; D gene ambiguous. CDR1 and CDR2 from the germline V gene are SGHRS and YFSETQ. V dropped 4 bases and J dropped 0 bases, with 14 bases sitting between them. This CDR3 spans 16 amino acids. CDR3 DNA: TGCGCCAGCAGCCGTTTTGGGCGGACCTCCTACAATGAGCAGTTCTTC. This translates into CASSRFGRTSYNEQFF.

The V and J genes are TRBV6-1 and TRBJ2-7; D is undetermined. CDR1 is MNHNS, CDR2 SASEGT, per germline. V was clipped by 1 base and J by 6 bases, with 7 bases between them. The CDR3 spans 12 residues. The CDR3 region has the DNA TGTGCCAGCAGTGAAGGCAGAACCGAGCAGTACTTC. Protein sequence: CASSEGRTEQYF.

The V and J genes are TRBV7-2 and TRBJ1-1; 7 bases are shared with TRBD1. V gave up 1 base and J gave up 3 bases; unmatched junction bases: 5. Per the germline V gene, CDR1 is SGHTA and CDR2 is FQGNSA. This CDR3 comprises 15 residues. For the CDR3, the DNA is TGTGCCAGCAGCTTAGAGGGGGCTCGGGACACTGAAGCTTTCTTT. It encodes CASSLEGARDTEAFF.

This clonotype was counted a few times. This chain joins TRBV7-2 and TRBJ2-7; the match to TRBD2 covers 10 bases. The CDR3 is made up of 16 amino acids. Germline lookup yields CDR1 SGHTA and CDR2 FQGNSA. V dropped 4 bases and J dropped 7; count of bases not matched to a gene: 13. In DNA, the CDR3 is TGTGCCAGCAGCTCCCAGGGCCTAGCGGGAGTGAGGGAGCAGTACTTC. This gives the protein CASSSQGLAGVREQYF.

This clonotype was seen only a few times. This chain joins TRBV12-3 or TRBV12-4 and TRBJ2-7, with 8 bases that match TRBD2. V lost 6 bases and J lost 2; bases outside the gene matches: 9. The CDR3 is made up of 15 amino acids. CDR3 in DNA: TGTGCCAGCAGCAAACCGCCGGGACTAGCCTACGAGCAGTACTTC. Translation gives CASSKPPGLAYEQYF.

The chain has TRBV15 and TRBJ1-1; D is unclear. From germline, CDR1 is LNHNV and CDR2 YYDKDF (reference sequence). The CDR3 runs to 15 residues. V gave up 0 bases and J gave up 0 bases, with 8 bases separating them. CDR3 nucleotides: TGTGCCACCAGCAGAGACCGGACGGTGAACACTGAAGCTTTCTTT. Its protein product is CATSRDRTVNTEAFF. Using reference TRBV15 and TRBJ1-1 for the parts outside the CDR3, the full variable domain is DAMVIQNPRYQVTQFGKPVTLSCSQTLNHNVMYWYQQKSSQAPKLLFHYYDKDFNNEADTPDNFQSRRPNTSFCFLDIRSPGLGDTAMYLCATSRDRTVNTEAFFGQGTRLTVV.

The chain employs TRBV7-9 and TRBJ2-3, with 7 bases aligning to TRBD2. Looked up from germline, CDR1 is SEHNR and CDR2 is FQNEAQ (reference sequence). The CDR3 sequence is 16 residues long. Trimming at V came to 6 bases and at J to 2 bases, leaving 11 bases not matched to a gene. The CDR3 sequence is CASRTPIAGPTDTQYF. The CDR3 DNA follows: TGTGCCAGCAGAACCCCAATAGCGGGTCCCACAGATACGCAGTATTTT.

The sample holds a few counts of this clonotype. The genes are TRBV12-3 or TRBV12-4 and TRBJ2-2, with a tentative D call TRBD1 (5 bases). The CDR3 extends over 15 amino acids. Between the trimmed V and J ends, which lost 7 bases and 1 base, there was a span of 13 bases. The CDR3 protein is CASTPGKWNTGELFF. The CDR3 DNA reads as TGTGCCAGCACCCCAGGGAAGTGGAACACCGGGGAGCTGTTTTTT.

The chain uses TRBV5-6 and TRBJ1-1; TRBD1 is a possible D gene (5 bases). Germline values: CDR1 SGHDT, CDR2 YYEEEE. Between the trimmed V and J ends, which lost 2 bases and 4 bases, there was a span of 15 bases. This CDR3 is 15 amino acids long. In nucleotides, the CDR3 is TGTGCCAGCAGCTTAGGCTGGGGCGGTGGCACTGAAGCTTTCTTT. Amino acid sequence: CASSLGWGGGTEAFF.

This rearrangement joins TRBV12-3 or TRBV12-4 to TRBJ2-7; 9 positions agree with TRBD1. The CDR3 consists of 15 residues. V was clipped by 4 bases and J by 0 bases; unmatched bases: 4. The CDR3 region has the DNA TGTGCCAGCAGTTCAGGGACAGGGACCTCCTACGAGCAGTACTTC. This codes for CASSSGTGTSYEQYF.

The sample holds one count of this clonotype. At one end the junction does not follow the germline gene, possibly because of a read error. The rearrangement uses TRBV25-1 and TRBJ2-2; tentatively, D is TRBD2 (6 bases). The CDR3 has 19 residues. In germline, CDR1 is MGHDK, CDR2 SYGVNS. The CDR3 coding sequence is TGTGCCAGCAGTGAATCCCTGGGGCGGGGAAAAAGAGGTGCCGGGGAGCTGTTTTTC. It translates to CASSESLGRGKRGAGELFF.

This chain uses TRBV12-3 or TRBV12-4 with TRBJ2-3; 9 nucleotides align to TRBD2. This CDR3 is 16 amino acids long. Trimming took 6 bases from V and 5 from J; bases not matched to a gene: 12. The DNA for the CDR3 is TGTGCCAGCAGCCCAGTCGGGCGGGGGGGGTTAGATACGCAGTATTTT. Residues: CASSPVGRGGLDTQYF.

This sequence joins TRBV2 and TRBJ1-2; D gene unclear. The CDR3 consists of 14 residues. Between the trimmed V and J ends, which lost 4 bases and 1 base, there was a span of 10 bases. From germline, CDR1 is SNHLY and CDR2 FYNNEI. CDR3 amino acids: CASSGFRDNYGYTF. The CDR3 DNA sequence: TGTGCCAGCAGTGGCTTCCGGGATAACTATGGCTACACCTTC.

This clonotype was detected a few times. The chain links TRBV30 to TRBJ2-2; D may be TRBD2 (6 bases). CDR3 length: 15 residues. V lost 3 bases, J lost 6 bases, and 17 bases lay in between. Germline V gives CDR1 GTSNPN, CDR2 SVGIG (reference sequence). CDR3 sequence (DNA): TGTGCCTGGAGGGGGCGGGGACTTCCATCCGGGGAGCTGTTTTTT. This sequence encodes CAWRGRGLPSGELFF.

This sequence joins TRBV20-1 and TRBJ2-1, with unresolved D. Germline CDR1 and CDR2: DFQATT and SNEGSKA (reference sequence). The CDR3 consists of 12 residues. V was pared by 5 bases and J by 13 bases, with 18 bases between. In DNA, the CDR3 is TGCAGTGCTGCGGACGTTGAGAGAACCCAGTTCTTC. Protein product: CSAADVERTQFF.

This clonotype was seen a few times. J is TRBJ2-5 and V is TRBV4-1; 11 positions agree with TRBD2. V lost 2 bases and J lost 6; bases outside the gene matches: 5. The germline V gene has CDR1 MGHRA and CDR2 YSYEKL. CDR3 length: 15 amino acids. The chain's CDR3 is CASSQNSGGAKTQYF. The DNA for the CDR3 is TGCGCCAGCAGCCAAAATAGCGGGGGGGCCAAGACCCAGTACTTC.

This clonotype has ten or more counts. The chain links TRBV7-9 to TRBJ2-5; 10 bases are shared with TRBD2. Trimming removed 4 bases from V and 2 bases from J; junction bases left unmatched: 4. This CDR3 contains 15 residues. Germline V gives CDR1 SEHNR, CDR2 FQNEAQ (reference sequence). For the CDR3, the DNA is TGTGCCAGCAGCTCAGTAGCGGGGGGTCAAGAGACCCAGTACTTC. Its translation: CASSSVAGGQETQYF.

The chain uses TRBV14 and TRBJ1-2, with D perhaps matching TRBD1 (6 bases). This CDR3 contains 15 residues. V was shortened by 1 base and J by 5 bases, with 14 bases between the two germline ends. CDR1 and CDR2 (germline): SGHDN, FVKESK. The CDR3 region is CASSQVAGALYGYTF. As DNA, the CDR3 is TGTGCCAGCAGCCAAGTGGCAGGGGCTTTATATGGCTACACCTTC. The full variable domain, in which reference TRBV14 and TRBJ1-2 provide the parts outside the CDR3, is EAGVTQFPSHSVIEKGQTVTLRCDPISGHDNLYWYRRVMGKEIKFLLHFVKESKQDESGMPNNRFLAERTGGTYSTLKVQPAELEDSGVYFCASSQVAGALYGYTFGSGTRLTVV.